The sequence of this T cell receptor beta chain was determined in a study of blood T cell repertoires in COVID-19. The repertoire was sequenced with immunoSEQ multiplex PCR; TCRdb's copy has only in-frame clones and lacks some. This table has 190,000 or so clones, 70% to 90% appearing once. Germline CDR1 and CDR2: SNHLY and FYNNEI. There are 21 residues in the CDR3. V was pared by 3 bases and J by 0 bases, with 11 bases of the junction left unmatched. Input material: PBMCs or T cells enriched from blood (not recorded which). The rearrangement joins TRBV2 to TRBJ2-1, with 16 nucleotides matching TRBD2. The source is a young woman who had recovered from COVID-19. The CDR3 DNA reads TGTGCCAGCAGTGAGACCCGGTCGGGACTAGCGGGGGGGAGCTCCTACAATGAGCAGTTCTTC. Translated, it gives CASSETRSGLAGGSSYNEQFF.